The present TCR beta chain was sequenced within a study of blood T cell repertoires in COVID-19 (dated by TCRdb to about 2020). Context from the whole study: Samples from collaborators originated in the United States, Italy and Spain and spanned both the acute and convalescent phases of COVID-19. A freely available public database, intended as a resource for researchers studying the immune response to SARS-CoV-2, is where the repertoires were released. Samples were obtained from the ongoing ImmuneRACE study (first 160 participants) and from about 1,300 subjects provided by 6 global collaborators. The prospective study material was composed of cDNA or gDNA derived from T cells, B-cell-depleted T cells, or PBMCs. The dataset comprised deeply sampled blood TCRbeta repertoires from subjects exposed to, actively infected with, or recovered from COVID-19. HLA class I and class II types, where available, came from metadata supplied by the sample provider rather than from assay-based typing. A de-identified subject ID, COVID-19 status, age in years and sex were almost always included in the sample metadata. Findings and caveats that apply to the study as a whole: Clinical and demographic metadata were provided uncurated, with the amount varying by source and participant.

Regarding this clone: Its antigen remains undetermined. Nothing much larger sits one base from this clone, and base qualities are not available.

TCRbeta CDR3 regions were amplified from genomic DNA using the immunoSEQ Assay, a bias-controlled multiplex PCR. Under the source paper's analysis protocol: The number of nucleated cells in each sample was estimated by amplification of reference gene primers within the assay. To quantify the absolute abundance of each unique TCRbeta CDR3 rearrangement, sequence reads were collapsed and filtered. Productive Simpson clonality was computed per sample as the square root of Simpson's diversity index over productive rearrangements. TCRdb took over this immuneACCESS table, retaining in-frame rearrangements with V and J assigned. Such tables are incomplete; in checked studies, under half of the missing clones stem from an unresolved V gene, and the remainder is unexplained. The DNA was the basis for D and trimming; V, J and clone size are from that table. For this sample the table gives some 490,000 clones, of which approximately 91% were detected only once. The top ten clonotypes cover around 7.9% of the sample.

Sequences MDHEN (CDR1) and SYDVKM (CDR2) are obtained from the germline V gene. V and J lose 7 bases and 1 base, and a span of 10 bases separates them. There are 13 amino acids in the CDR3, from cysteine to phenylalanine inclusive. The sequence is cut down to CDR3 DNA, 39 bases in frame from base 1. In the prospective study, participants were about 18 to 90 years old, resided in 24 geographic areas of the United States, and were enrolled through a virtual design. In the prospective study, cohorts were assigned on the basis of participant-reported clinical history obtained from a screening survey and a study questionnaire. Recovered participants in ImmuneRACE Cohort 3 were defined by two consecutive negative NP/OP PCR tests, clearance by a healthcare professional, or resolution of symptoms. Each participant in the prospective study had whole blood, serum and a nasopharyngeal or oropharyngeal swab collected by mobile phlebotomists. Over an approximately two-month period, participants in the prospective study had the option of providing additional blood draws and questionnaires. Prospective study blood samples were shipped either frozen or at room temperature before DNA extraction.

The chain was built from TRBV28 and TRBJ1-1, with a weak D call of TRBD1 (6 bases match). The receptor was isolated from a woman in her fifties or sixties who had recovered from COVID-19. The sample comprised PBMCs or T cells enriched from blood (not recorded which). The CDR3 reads CASKKTGNTEAFF. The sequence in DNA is TGTGCCAGCAAAAAGACAGGGAACACTGAAGCTTTCTTT. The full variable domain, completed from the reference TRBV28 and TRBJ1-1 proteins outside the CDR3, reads DVKVTQSSRYLVKRTGEKVFLECVQDMDHENMFWYRQDPGLGLRLIYFSYDVKMKEKGDIPEGYSVSREKKERFSLILESASTNQTSMYLCASKKTGNTEAFFGQGTRLTVV.